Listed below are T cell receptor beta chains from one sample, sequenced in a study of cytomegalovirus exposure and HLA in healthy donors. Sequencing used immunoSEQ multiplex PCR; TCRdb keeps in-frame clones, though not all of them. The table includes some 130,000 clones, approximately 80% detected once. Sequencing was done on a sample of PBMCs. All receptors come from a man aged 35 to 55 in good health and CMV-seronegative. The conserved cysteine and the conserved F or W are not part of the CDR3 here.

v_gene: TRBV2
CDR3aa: ASNGGATNEKLF

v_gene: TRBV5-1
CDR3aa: ASSMGQGHTEAF

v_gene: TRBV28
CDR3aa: ASSSQGLGVTGELF

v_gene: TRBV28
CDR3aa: ASSPRLAGVSVEQY

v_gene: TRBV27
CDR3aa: ASSQGTGRHEQY

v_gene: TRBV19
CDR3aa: ASSPAGDRMESGTEAF

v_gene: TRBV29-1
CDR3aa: SVDVEGADSGANVLT

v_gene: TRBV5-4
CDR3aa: ASSSGGWETQY

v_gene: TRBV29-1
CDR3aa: SVLSGTISYEQY

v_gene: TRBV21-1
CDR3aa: ASSTYRDTEAF

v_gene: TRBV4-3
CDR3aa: ASSQDHGRVHEQY

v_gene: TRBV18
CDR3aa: ASSREETQY

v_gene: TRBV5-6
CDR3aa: ASSLGQGPATDTQY

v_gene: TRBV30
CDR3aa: AWSVQPGNTIY

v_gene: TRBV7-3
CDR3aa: ASSRHDRTGDTGELF

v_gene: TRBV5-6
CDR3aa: ASSLGGGEQY

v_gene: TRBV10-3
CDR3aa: AISESLPGVDYGYT

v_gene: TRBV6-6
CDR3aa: ASSSIQGNNYNEQF

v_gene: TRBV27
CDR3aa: ASSLWFLAGGRSGELF

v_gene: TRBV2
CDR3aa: ASSAGQGDGESGYT

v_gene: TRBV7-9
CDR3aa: ASSPRVFVTEAF

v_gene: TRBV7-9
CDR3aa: ASSRSVSGRSNEQF

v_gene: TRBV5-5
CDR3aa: ASSSGTSTDTQY

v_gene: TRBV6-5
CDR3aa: ASRRQGVHEKLF

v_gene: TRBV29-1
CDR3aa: SGRTSGTDTQY

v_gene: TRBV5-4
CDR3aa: ASSLTTTGEGEAF

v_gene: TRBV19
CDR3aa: ASSIGGSYGYT

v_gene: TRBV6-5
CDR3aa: ASRRTGVNGNTIY